This passage covers 26 T cell receptor beta chains from one sample sequenced in a study of blood T cell repertoires in COVID-19. Only in-frame clones appear in the TCRdb table, and some are missing; sequencing was by immunoSEQ multiplex PCR. The table has 300,000 to 350,000 clones, around 90% seen once; the top ten hold 8.9%. Material: PBMCs or T cells enriched from blood (not recorded which). These receptors were obtained from a woman between 18 and 30 years old who had recovered from COVID-19.

The chain carries TRBV30 and TRBJ1-4, with 7 bases identical to TRBD1. The CDR3 length is 13 residues. V lost 4 bases and J lost 10; bases outside the gene matches: 9. Germline CDR1 reads GTSNPN; CDR2 reads SVGIG (reference sequence). The CDR3 here is CAWTRDRTGKLFF. DNA of the CDR3: TGTGCCTGGACCAGGGACAGAACCGGAAAACTGTTTTTT.

This clone appeared a single time. The J gene is TRBJ2-6, the V gene TRBV7-3; D unresolved. Germline CDR1 reads SGHTA; CDR2 reads FQGTGA. The V end was cut by 6 bases, the J end by 3 bases, with 18 bases between. The CDR3 has 17 residues. CDR3 loop: CASSLSSGLLGANVLTF. Here the CDR3 DNA reads TGTGCCAGCAGTTTATCGTCAGGCTTACTTGGGGCCAACGTCCTGACTTTC.

The CDR3 loop reads CASMRLSNQPQHF. The CDR3 coding sequence is TGTGCCAGCATGAGACTTAGCAATCAGCCCCAGCATTTT. The V call is TRBV28, the J call TRBJ1-5; D unresolved. V lost 7 bases and J lost 0, with 7 bases in between. The CDR3 runs 13 residues. Germline CDR1 reads MDHEN; CDR2 reads SYDVKM.

The gene calls are TRBV27 and TRBJ1-4, with 7 bases matching TRBD1. The CDR3 contains 14 residues. Germline CDR1 reads MNHEY; CDR2 reads SMNVEV (reference sequence). Unmatched junction bases numbered 4, after V lost 2 bases and J lost 7 bases. The CDR3 here is CASSLDRAGEKLFF. CDR3 nucleotide sequence: TGTGCCAGCAGTTTAGACAGGGCGGGTGAAAAACTGTTTTTT.

The gene calls are TRBV5-8 and TRBJ2-5, with TRBD2 identical over 12 bases. This CDR3 is built from 17 residues. The V segment lost 4 bases and the J segment 1 base; nucleotides outside the gene matches: 8. Germline assignment: CDR1 SGHTS and CDR2 YDEGEE. CDR3 region: CASSTRLAGATQETQYF. The CDR3 DNA sequence: TGTGCCAGCAGCACCAGACTAGCGGGGGCGACCCAAGAGACCCAGTACTTC. The variable domain in full, completed from reference TRBV5-8 and TRBJ2-5, reads EAGVTQSPTHLIKTRGQQATLRCSPISGHTSVYWYQQALGLGLQFLLWYDEGEERNRGNFPPRFSGRQFPNYSSELNVNALELEDSALYLCASSTRLAGATQETQYFGPGTRLLVL.

This sequence joins TRBV4-2 and TRBJ1-1; TRBD1 matches 8 bases. V dropped 0 bases and J dropped 5; count of bases not matched to a gene: 8. Germline lookup yields CDR1 LGHNA and CDR2 YNFKEQ. The CDR3 runs 16 residues. CDR3 region: CASSQDTGQGFTEAFF. The DNA of the CDR3 is TGTGCCAGCAGCCAAGACACAGGACAGGGTTTTACTGAAGCTTTCTTT.

This clone was observed a handful of times. The genes are TRBV4-3 and TRBJ2-7, with D perhaps matching TRBD1 (6 bases). V lost 4 bases and J 2 bases, leaving 15 bases between the germline ends. This CDR3 contains 15 residues. Germline-derived CDR1 and CDR2 are LGHNA and YSLEER. This CDR3 is CASSPGVNGAYEQYF. CDR3 nucleotide sequence: TGCGCCAGCAGCCCAGGGGTAAATGGAGCCTACGAGCAGTACTTC.

V is TRBV7-3 and J is TRBJ1-1; D gene uncertain. The CDR3 covers 13 residues. With 2 bases removed from V and 1 base from J, the gap between germline ends came to 5 bases. Germline V gene data show CDR1 as SGHTA and CDR2 as FQGTGA. The CDR3 sequence: CASSLWQNTEAFF. The DNA of the CDR3 is TGTGCCAGCAGCTTATGGCAGAACACTGAAGCTTTCTTT.

This sequence joins TRBV19 and TRBJ1-2, with 7 bases that match TRBD1. CDR3 size: 14 residues. The germline V gene encodes CDR1 LNHDA and CDR2 SQIVND (reference sequence). The ends lost 5 bases at V and 2 bases at J; junction bases unmatched: 5. The CDR3 nucleotides are TGTGCCAGTAGTCGGACAGGCAAAAACTATGGCTACACCTTC. Residues: CASSRTGKNYGYTF.

The V and J genes are TRBV9 and TRBJ2-7; TRBD2 aligns across 9 bases. V shed 4 bases, J shed 3 bases, and the junction held 8 bases outside the gene matches. Germline CDR1 SGDLS, CDR2 YYNGEE. The CDR3 consists of 15 residues. The CDR3 region is CASSIHGSGSYEQYF. The CDR3 DNA reads as TGTGCCAGCAGCATTCATGGTAGCGGGAGCTACGAGCAGTACTTC. Full variable domain (remainder filled in from reference TRBV9 and TRBJ2-7): DSGVTQTPKHLITATGQRVTLRCSPRSGDLSVYWYQQSLDQGLQFLIQYYNGEERAKGNILERFSAQQFPDLHSELNLSSLELGDSALYFCASSIHGSGSYEQYFGPGTRLTVT.

Regarding this clone: Other DNA variants within this sample encode the same CDR3. This chain links TRBV4-1 with TRBJ2-1; 8 bases map to TRBD2. The CDR3 runs 15 residues. The germline V gene encodes CDR1 MGHRA and CDR2 YSYEKL. The junction had 0 bases not matched to a gene; V was cut back by 2 bases and J by 0 bases. The CDR3 region has the DNA TGCGCCAGCAGCCAACTAGCGGGCTCCTACAATGAGCAGTTCTTC. Its protein is CASSQLAGSYNEQFF.

J is TRBJ1-1 and V is TRBV7-2; no clear D. The CDR3 runs 14 residues. The germline CDR1 and CDR2 sequences are SGHTA and FQGNSA. V was shortened by 7 bases and J by 3 bases, with 15 bases between the two germline ends. The CDR3 DNA follows: TGTGCCAGCACGCAGGCACCGGGAGACACTGAAGCTTTCTTT. Its protein is CASTQAPGDTEAFF.

This rearrangement joins TRBV29-1 to TRBJ2-3; 9 nucleotides align to TRBD2. With V trimmed by 4 bases and J by 1 base, 6 bases remained unmatched. There are 15 residues in the CDR3. The germline CDR1 and CDR2 sequences are SQVTM and ANQGSEA. CDR3 protein: CSVVLAGDRTDTQYF. As DNA, the CDR3 is TGCAGCGTTGTTTTAGCGGGAGATCGCACAGATACGCAGTATTTT.

The J gene is TRBJ2-4, the V gene TRBV11-2; TRBD2 aligns across 11 bases. J gave up 10 bases and V 5 bases, and 13 bases lay outside the gene matches. CDR3 length: 16 amino acids. Germline assignment: CDR1 SGHAT and CDR2 FQNNGV. CDR3 DNA: TGTGCCAGCAGCGTCGGGACTAGCGGAGGCGCCCATATTCAGTACTTC. Translation: CASSVGTSGGAHIQYF.

The V and J genes are TRBV28 and TRBJ1-2; D not certain. CDR1 is MDHEN and CDR2 is SYDVKM in the germline V gene. The CDR3 spans 13 residues. V dropped 4 bases and J dropped 8 bases, with 14 bases sitting between them. The CDR3, as DNA: TGTGCCAGCAGTTCTTTCGCGGGTATCGGCTACACCTTC. Encoded protein: CASSSFAGIGYTF.

Here the CDR3 reads CASSPTPHRTSGLNTGELFF. CDR3 DNA sequence: TGTGCCAGCAGCCCAACCCCACATAGGACTAGCGGGCTGAACACCGGGGAGCTGTTTTTT. The chain has TRBV21-1 and TRBJ2-2; TRBD2 is the table's D call, not checked against the DNA. TRBV21-1 corresponds to a pseudogene. The CDR3 runs to 20 residues.

V usage is TRBV5-5 and J usage is TRBJ1-6, with a possible D match to TRBD1 (5 bases). From germline, CDR1 is SGHKS and CDR2 YYEKEE (reference sequence). Trimming took off 2 bases at V and 8 bases at J, with 8 bases between the two ends. CDR3 size: 13 residues. Here the CDR3 DNA reads TGTGCCAGCAGCTTAACCAGGGATTCACCCCTCCACTTT. This codes for CASSLTRDSPLHF.

The chain has TRBV27 and TRBJ1-2; D possibly corresponds to TRBD1 (5 bases). CDR1 and CDR2 from the germline V gene are MNHEY and SMNVEV (reference sequence). The CDR3 is made up of 13 amino acids. V was pared by 3 bases and J by 7 bases, with 12 bases between. For the CDR3, the DNA is TGTGCCAGCAGTTTTTCAGGGCCGGGTGGCTACACCTTC. Translated, it gives CASSFSGPGGYTF.

J is TRBJ2-1 and V is TRBV9; D is ambiguous. Germline V gives CDR1 SGDLS, CDR2 YYNGEE. The CDR3 is 14 residues long. Trimming stripped 4 bases from V and 5 bases from J, with 13 bases between. CDR3 in DNA: TGTGCCAGCAGCACTCAGAGCGCTCACAATGAGCAGTTCTTC. Its protein is CASSTQSAHNEQFF.

The chain recombines TRBV20-1 with TRBJ1-5; perhaps TRBD1 as D (5 bases). Trimming cost V 6 bases and J 4 bases, with 10 bases left between them. The CDR3 totals 12 residues. Per germline, CDR1 DFQATT and CDR2 SNEGSKA (reference sequence). CDR3 sequence: CSASQGNQPQHF. DNA for the CDR3: TGCAGTGCAAGTCAGGGTAATCAGCCCCAGCATTTT.

The chain combines TRBV13 with TRBJ1-2; D is possibly TRBD1 (5 bases). The ends were cut back, 5 bases at V and 8 bases at J, with 15 bases in the middle. Germline CDR1 is PRHDT and CDR2 is FYEKMQ (reference sequence). The CDR3 spans 13 residues. This chain's CDR3 is CASSLGPGGGYTF. The CDR3 DNA reads TGTGCCAGCAGCCTGGGACCCGGGGGGGGCTACACCTTC. The full variable domain, its missing parts supplied by reference TRBV13 and TRBJ1-2, is AAGVIQSPRHLIKEKRETATLKCYPIPRHDTVYWYQQGPGQDPQFLISFYEKMQSDKGSIPDRFSAQQFSDYHSELNMSSLELGDSALYFCASSLGPGGGYTFGSGTRLTVV.

The J gene is TRBJ1-5, the V gene TRBV2, with D possibly TRBD1 on 6 matching bases. The V gene's germline CDR1 is SNHLY and CDR2 FYNNEI. Trimming shortened V by 3 bases and J by 3 bases, and 12 bases separated the two germline ends. This CDR3 spans 15 amino acids. CDR3 amino acids: CASSDSGAFNQPQHF. CDR3 sequence (DNA): TGTGCCAGCAGTGATTCAGGGGCGTTCAATCAGCCCCAGCATTTT.

V and J are TRBV10-3 and TRBJ1-2; TRBD1 might be the D (5 bases). There are 18 residues in the CDR3. Per germline, CDR1 ENHRY and CDR2 SYGVKD. Trimming pared 6 bases from V and 0 bases from J, leaving 23 bases between. The CDR3 region has the DNA TGTGCCATCAGAGCGACAGCTGCCACCACTATAGCTAACTATGGCTACACCTTC. Amino acid sequence: CAIRATAATTIANYGYTF.

The rearrangement uses TRBV12-3 or TRBV12-4 and TRBJ1-1; D possibly corresponds to TRBD1 (6 bases). This CDR3 comprises 13 residues. Trimming shortened V by 6 bases and J by 1 base, and 9 bases separated the two germline ends. The CDR3 DNA sequence: TGTGCCAGCAGCACAGGGAGGAACACTGAAGCTTTCTTT. This encodes CASSTGRNTEAFF.

This CDR3 reads CASSFGERNYGYTF. CDR3 nucleotide sequence: TGCGCCAGCAGCTTCGGGGAAAGGAACTATGGCTACACCTTC. The V gene is TRBV5-1, the J gene TRBJ1-2, with D unresolved. Germline CDR1 is SGHRS and CDR2 is YFSETQ. The CDR3 runs to 14 residues. V lost 2 bases to trimming and J lost 2 bases, with 10 bases between them.

V and J are TRBV6-5 and TRBJ2-1; 9 nucleotides agree with TRBD2. The CDR3 extends over 11 amino acids. Germline assignment: CDR1 MNHEY and CDR2 SVGAGI. The DNA of the CDR3 is TGTGTTAGCGGGAGTTACAATGAGCAGTTCTTC. Protein: CVSGSYNEQFF.